This T cell receptor (beta chain) appears in the sequencing data of a study of blood T cell repertoires in COVID-19 (TCRdb year 2020). About the full investigation: Collaborator samples came from the United States, Italy and Spain and covered acute and convalescent phases of COVID-19. The repertoires were made available in a free public database intended to serve as a resource for research on the immune response to SARS-CoV-2. Nearly every sample came with metadata listing a de-identified subject ID, COVID-19 status, age in years and sex. The material from the prospective study consisted of cDNA or gDNA derived from T cells, B-cell-depleted T cells, or PBMCs. Deeply sampled blood TCRbeta repertoires from subjects exposed to, actively infected with, or recovered from COVID-19 were included in the dataset. HLA class I and class II types, where available, came from metadata supplied by the sample provider rather than from assay-based typing. Samples came from the ongoing ImmuneRACE study (first 160 participants) plus 1,254 subjects from 6 global collaborators.

What the authors observed across the whole study: Clinical and demographic metadata were provided uncurated, with the amount varying by source and participant.

The CDR3 runs 16 residues from the cysteine to the phenylalanine. Of all the DNA, just the CDR3 is kept, 48 bases in frame from base 1. The germline V gene specifies SGHRS as CDR1 and YFSETQ as CDR2. Ends trimmed: V by 3 bases, J by 9 bases; bases unmatched to a gene: 11. TCRbeta CDR3 regions were amplified from genomic DNA by means of the immunoSEQ Assay, a bias-controlled multiplex PCR. As for the authors' bioinformatics: The number of nucleated cells in each sample was estimated from the amplification of reference gene primers within the assay. Sequence reads were collapsed and filtered to measure the absolute abundance of every unique TCRbeta CDR3 rearrangement. Productive Simpson clonality was computed per sample as the square root of Simpson's diversity index over productive rearrangements. TCRdb re-hosts the immuneACCESS table, in-frame sequences only. Its copies lack some clones; in the studies checked, an unresolved V gene accounts for under half of them, and the cause for the rest is not known. V and J calls and clone size are as listed in that table; D and trimming were resolved from the DNA. This sample holds roughly 350,000 clones; 85% were observed only once. Of the sample, 3.5% to 4% falls within the top ten clones.

Each collaborating institution followed its own protocols to collect whole blood in K2EDTA tubes. Collaborator samples were shipped for TCRbeta analysis as frozen whole blood, isolated PBMCs, or DNA extracted from either sample type. With respect to this clone: Its antigen has not been determined. One base away there is no much larger clone; base qualities are not given.

Here the chain combines TRBV5-1 and TRBJ1-6; 8 of the junction bases match TRBD1. The clonotype was recovered from a woman aged 18-29 years with acute or convalescent COVID-19. The sequenced sample was peripheral blood. The CDR3 here reads CASSWTGPGESSPLHF. At the DNA level, the sequence is TGCGCCAGCAGCTGGACAGGGCCGGGGGAATCTTCACCCCTCCACTTT.